This TCR beta chain stems from a study of T cell responses to AZD1222 COVID-19 vaccine. Turning to this clone: Its antigen is still unknown.

Sequencing was performed with immunoSEQ multiplex PCR; in TCRdb, only in-frame clones are kept and a portion is missing. In the table there are 120,000 or so clones, around 84% of which are singletons. Analysis merged second doses at about 4 or about 12 weeks. The ends were cut back, 1 base at V and 7 bases at J, with 10 bases in the middle. The CDR3 sequence is 13 residues long. Germline CDR1 and CDR2: LNHDA and SQIVND (reference sequence). Study-level findings and limits: Donor demographics were predominantly white British with a female majority; clonal diversity may be underestimated. Spike-specific TCR repertoires showed rising breadth and depth after two AZD1222 doses.

The rearrangement uses TRBV19 and TRBJ1-2, with a possible D match to TRBD1 (6 bases). This clonotype originated in an adult who received the AZD1222 COVID-19 vaccine. The sequenced sample was peripheral blood, obtained 28 days after the second AZD1222 dose. The CDR3 here is CASSIGDITGYTF. The CDR3 bases are TGTGCCAGTAGTATAGGGGACATAACTGGCTACACCTTC.